This T cell receptor (beta chain) is from a study of shared clonotypes between healthy human individuals. Study-wide context: CD4 naive and CD4 memory each took three plates per donor, while CD8 naive took two and CD8 memory one.

The ends were cut back, 5 bases at V and 4 bases at J, with 8 bases in the middle. Per the germline V gene, CDR1 is SGHVS and CDR2 is FNYEAQ. The CDR3 is made up of 12 amino acids. Adults of Caucasian background living in Nashville, Tennessee made up all donors. The table lists this clone with many counts. Libraries were prepared by immunoSEQ multiplex PCR; TCRdb keeps only in-frame clonotypes and omits some of them. The sample consists of roughly 1 million clones, under 80% of them appearing once. The clonotype originates from a man aged 18 to 29 in good health. Sequencing was performed on memory CD4+ T cells sorted from blood. As to subset: CD45RA-negative fraction. V and J are TRBV7-6 and TRBJ1-1; maybe TRBD1 (5 bases). The CDR3 nucleotides are TGTGCCAGCAGCGGGGGTGGCACTGAAGCTTTCTTT. Protein: CASSGGGTEAFF. Full variable domain (rest looked up from reference TRBV7-6 and TRBJ1-1): GAGVSQSPRYKVTKRGQDVALRCDPISGHVSLYWYRQALGQGPEFLTYFNYEAQQDKSGLPNDRFSAERPEGSISTLTIQRTEQRDSAMYRCASSGGGTEAFFGQGTRLTVV.